What follows describes a single T cell receptor (beta chain). This clone was detected a few times. No cognate antigen has been identified for it. No much larger clone exists at a distance of one base, and base qualities are not known. V drops 4 bases and J drops 5 bases, leaving 9 bases in between. The germline V gene provides CDR1 KGHSH and CDR2 LQKENI. The CDR3 measures 12 amino acids from cysteine to phenylalanine. Of all the DNA, just the CDR3 is kept, 36 bases in frame from base 1. The sample is drawn from a study of cytomegalovirus exposure and HLA in healthy donors (dated by TCRdb to 2016 to 2017). At the level of the whole study: An earlier analysis of some 620 of the donors reported under 300 Gb of sequence data and 117 million unique TCR beta sequences obtained from around 190 million T cells. An early release that covered approximately 600 HLA-typed donors contained about 300 gigabases of sequencing data and about 93 million unique TCR sequences. Of the roughly 410 genotyped donors, 75% to 85% were placed in the genetic ancestry cluster associated with self-reported Caucasian donors. The study aimed to test whether signatures of past pathogen exposure could be identified by cataloging public T cell receptors. The study used immunosequencing to profile the T cell repertoires of more than 650 subjects and linked those repertoires to cytomegalovirus serostatus. Besides the first cohort of approximately 710 subjects, a separate validation cohort made up of 120 different subjects was used. To predict cytomegalovirus infection status, the study combined high-throughput TCR immunosequencing, statistical association of individual TCRs with disease status, and machine learning. A later analysis re-examined previously published TCR beta repertoires from just over 650 donors and added high-resolution HLA genotyping to investigate patterns of TCR occurrence. Rather than using new phenotypic data, the later analysis identified candidate immune exposures from TCR beta sequences and from how often those sequences occurred across donors. To decide whether each TCR beta V gene segment behaved as functional or pseudogenic, an earlier analysis of fewer than 750 of the donors relied on high-throughput TCR beta sequencing. Donor age, sex, ethnicity and CMV serostatus were compiled together with the repertoire data. A later genetic analysis took genome-wide SNP genotypes for about 60% of the roughly 670 donors and used that subset as a discovery cohort. Every repertoire in the discovery cohort had been generated on one and the same sequencing platform. HLA typing included class I and class II loci at four-digit resolution. Typing coverage differed by locus: A, B, C, DRB1 and DQB1 were typed in roughly 620-630 donors, DQA1 in approximately 520, DPA1 in around 580, and DPB1 in around 440. About 5 DR-DQ haplotypes were handled as single units for association and clustering, since linkage in the cohort was strong. Among 350 to 400 genotyped donors of the cohort, an average of about 240,000 unique TCR beta nucleotide sequences were sequenced per donor, around 18% of them non-productive.

On the study overall, not on this receptor specifically: Presence/absence analyses assumed roughly uniform sequencing depth across donors, an assumption that may not hold. According to a later analysis, most CMV-associated TCR beta chains appeared to be HLA-restricted, and the HLA associations seemed to be driven largely by CMV exposure. While some public TCRs were present in many individuals, most TCR sequences turned up only very rarely across donors. In an earlier analysis of around 600 of the donors, most TCR beta V segments were observed in productive rearrangements about 87% or about 30% of the time, broadly matching IMGT annotations. Because counts were too low, about 18 rarely observed V segments, including chromosome 9 orphons, were excluded from the earlier analysis of fewer than 650 of the donors. In a later analysis, several top co-occurrence clusters were reported to appear linked to parvovirus B19, influenza, CMV and Epstein-Barr virus. Specific HLA alleles were associated with 15,000 to 20,000 TCR beta sequences at a false discovery rate of 0.05 in a later analysis. In a later analysis, HLA-associated TCR beta chains were found to be more clonally expanded and to have lower generation probabilities than equally common non-associated chains. A later analysis found that TCR association rates varied across HLA loci, with DRB1 alleles showing the most associated TCRs and HLA-C alleles the fewest. Linkage disequilibrium might explain the correlated functional status among segregating V segments, but an unknown experimental factor could not be excluded. The authors suggested that the approach could potentially be generalized to other disease states and immunological phenotypes. Assigning TCR associations to individual alleles was difficult when HLA alleles, especially DR and DQ, strongly co-occurred. An association between a missense DCLRE1C variant and V-gene and J-gene trimming of TCR beta chains was found in a later genetic analysis and replicated in an independent cohort. A further reported finding was that TCR beta sequences accurately predicted the HLA-A and HLA-B alleles for most subjects in the first cohort. CMV serostatus was the only immune exposure information available for the cohort. The classifier was reported to diagnose cytomegalovirus status with high specificity and sensitivity in both the original cohort and the validation cohort. The 87-base-pair reads could not distinguish some IMGT-functional V segments, including TRBV6-2 and TRBV6-3, so those segments were excluded. In this cohort, only TCR beta chains were sequenced, and detectable features were limited by the absence of alpha or paired-chain data. In vitro tests confirmed that a few of the cytomegalovirus-associated TCR beta chains recognize cytomegalovirus antigens. The study listed 150 to 200 TCR beta chains as associated with cytomegalovirus. A group of highly shared sequence variants was considered likely to be a technical artifact of the sequencing pipeline. Because HLA typing was unavailable for some donors at each locus, only the typed subset was used in association tests. A later genetic analysis reported fewer N-insertions in productive TCRs among donors in an Asian-associated ancestry cluster than the roughly 700-donor mean.

The cohort consisted of 600 or so healthy bone marrow donors. Cohort members were all nominally healthy when sampled, although unrecorded immune exposures were likely present. The donor was CMV seropositive and belonged to the group of some 290 seropositive cohort members. A peripheral blood sample was collected from each donor, and TCR beta sequencing was performed on peripheral blood mononuclear cells. Genomic DNA was extracted from the blood cell samples with the Qiagen DNeasy Blood Extraction Kit. Library preparation used the immunoSEQ multiplex PCR assay. For the multiplex PCR, a mixture combining 60 forward primers for TCR Vbeta segments and 13 reverse primers for TCR Jbeta segments was used. The CDR3 region of rearranged TCR beta genes was amplified from genomic DNA with a multiplex PCR assay. On the Illumina HiSeq System, the amplified TCR beta libraries were sequenced as 87-base-pair reads. Per the source publication's procedure: A later analysis counted some 80 million unique TCR beta chains across the 690 or so repertoires, and around 9.9 million of these chains were shared by at least two donors. A nearest-neighbor algorithm error-corrected the raw reads and collapsed the reads into unique sequences, merging closely related sequences to remove PCR and sequencing errors. To assign V, D and J gene segments, CDR3 sequences were aligned to IMGT reference sequences. For a sequence to be retained, a match of at least six nucleotides was required to both a V gene segment and a J gene segment. A rearrangement was called productive if the CDR3 had no stop codons and remained in frame with V and J, and every other rearrangement was called non-productive. Following IMGT convention, CDR3 was defined as the stretch from the second conserved V-encoded cysteine to the conserved J-encoded phenylalanine. The earlier analysis of about 500 of the donors excluded sequences that lacked an unambiguous match to a single V gene segment. In an earlier analysis of around 600 of the donors, V segments were called functional above 56.7% productive rearrangements and were called segregating when the between-donor standard deviation exceeded 5%. To diagnose cytomegalovirus status from the catalog of TCR beta chain sequences, a statistical classification framework was built. In a later analysis, TCR nucleotide sequences were compared against IMGT/GENE-DB human TR gene sequences so that V and J genes could be assigned. Using the TCRdist pipeline, a later analysis assigned CDR3 sequences along with most-parsimonious VDJ recombination scenarios. In a later analysis, each TCR beta chain was defined by its CDR3 amino acid sequence together with its V-gene family, and reads without a unique V-gene family were excluded. A later analysis removed several hundred highly shared, low-generation-probability nucleotide sequences to deal with suspected cross-contamination and a sequencing artifact. For each public chain, a later analysis derived a clonal expansion index from normalized ranks of inferred template counts within each repertoire. Generation probabilities in a later analysis came from a VDJ recombination model fitted to out-of-frame rearrangements, and those results were checked against IGoR. In a later analysis, hypergeometric tests were used to score TCR-TCR, TCR-HLA and TCR-CMV co-occurrence, with a repertoire-size bias correction applied to TCR pairs. To estimate false discovery rates, a later analysis permuted the HLA or CMV assignments 20 times. In a later analysis, co-occurring TCRs were grouped using DBSCAN, and TCRdist sequence similarity was added for clustering within HLA-allele-positive subsets. For co-occurrence clustering, repertoires with fewer than 30,000 or more than 120,000 public chains were excluded, along with about five repertoires with anomalous nucleotide sharing. The table comes from immuneACCESS by way of TCRdb, which keeps in-frame sequences with V and J called. Part of the clones is missing from these tables; in studies checked, under half for an unresolved V gene and the rest for unknown reasons. The D gene and trimming were derived from the DNA, and the V and J assignments and clone size from that table. The sample yields some 110,000 clones; 60% to 85% were counted once. Roughly 5% of the sample is held by the ten biggest clonotypes.

The clonotype was recovered from a man in his fifties or sixties in good health and CMV-seropositive. Material: PBMCs. The receptor chain draws on TRBV18 and TRBJ2-7; the D region possibly corresponds to TRBD1 (6 bases align). The encoded CDR3 is CASSLSGDEQYF. The bases are TGTGCCAGCTCACTATCAGGGGACGAGCAGTACTTC.